The 32 T cell receptor beta chains below all came from one sample that was sequenced in a study of T cell responses to AZD1222 COVID-19 vaccine. The table came from immunoSEQ multiplex PCR; TCRdb's copy has only in-frame clones and leaves some out. The repertoire holds about 150,000 clones, around 89% seen once, with around 5% in the top ten. Sequences were derived from peripheral blood, sampled on day 0 of AZD1222 vaccination. These receptors were taken from an adult in good health.

The V and J genes are TRBV7-2 and TRBJ2-5, with TRBD2 matching over 8 bases. The junction had 6 bases not matched to a gene; V was cut back by 1 base and J by 2 bases. The germline V gene has CDR1 SGHTA and CDR2 FQGNSA. The CDR3 runs 16 residues. The CDR3 sequence: CASSLGGAGGQETQYF. The CDR3 bases are TGTGCCAGCAGCTTAGGGGGGGCGGGAGGTCAAGAGACCCAGTACTTC.

This clone was observed a single time. The gene calls are TRBV7-9 and TRBJ2-1, with D unclear. The V gene lost 1 base and the J gene lost 8 bases, with 6 bases spanning the gap. Germline V lookup: CDR1 SEHNR, CDR2 FQNEAQ (reference sequence). The CDR3 covers 12 residues. CDR3 in amino acids: CASSLVRDEQFF. CDR3 nucleotide sequence: TGTGCCAGCAGCTTAGTCCGCGATGAGCAGTTCTTC. The full variable domain, in which reference TRBV7-9 and TRBJ2-1 provide the parts outside the CDR3, is DTGVSQNPRHKITKRGQNVTFRCDPISEHNRLYWYRQTLGQGPEFLTYFQNEAQLEKSRLLSDRFSAERPKGSFSTLEIQRTEQGDSAMYLCASSLVRDEQFFGPGTRLTVL.

The genes are TRBV4-3 and TRBJ1-1; D is uncertain. The germline CDR1 and CDR2 sequences are LGHNA and YSLEER. The CDR3 runs 14 residues. The V and J ends lost 0 bases and 4 bases respectively, with 9 bases between them. This CDR3 is CASSQEFTGTEAFF. The CDR3 bases are TGCGCCAGCAGCCAAGAGTTTACGGGCACTGAAGCTTTCTTT.

This rearrangement joins TRBV4-1 to TRBJ1-1; a weak D match, TRBD1 (6 bases). Germline CDR1 is MGHRA and CDR2 is YSYEKL. V dropped 2 bases and J dropped 3 bases, with 13 bases sitting between them. CDR3 length: 15 amino acids. The CDR3 DNA reads as TGCGCCAGCAGCCAACTGACAGGAGGGGACACTGAAGCTTTCTTT. This gives the protein CASSQLTGGDTEAFF.

In this sample, this clone turned up once. This rearrangement joins TRBV3-1 (or the pseudogene TRBV3-2) to TRBJ2-7, with 7 bases identical to TRBD1. Germline assignment: CDR1 LGHDT and CDR2 YNNKEL (reference sequence). The CDR3 spans 16 residues. V was pared by 1 base and J by 3 bases, with 9 bases of the junction left unmatched. The CDR3 protein is CASSQGAGQVYYEQYF. In DNA, the CDR3 is TGTGCCAGCAGCCAAGGGGCAGGACAGGTTTACTACGAGCAGTACTTC.

The chain carries TRBV5-5 and TRBJ2-7; weak D call: TRBD1 (6 bases). CDR3 length: 15 amino acids. Germline V gene sequence: CDR1 SGHKS, CDR2 YYEKEE (reference sequence). The germline V and J ends were trimmed by 1 base and 4 bases, with 15 bases remaining between them. CDR3 protein: CASSLFPRTEYEQYF. The CDR3 DNA follows: TGTGCCAGCAGCTTGTTCCCCAGGACAGAATACGAGCAGTACTTC.

The chain has TRBV3-1 (or the pseudogene TRBV3-2) and TRBJ2-1, with TRBD2 matching over 7 bases. Germline assignment: CDR1 LGHDT and CDR2 YNNKEL (reference sequence). V was clipped by 3 bases and J by 0 bases; unmatched bases: 8. The CDR3 consists of 17 residues. The CDR3 bases are TGTGCCAGCAGCCACTTGGGACTACCAAGCTCCTACAATGAGCAGTTCTTC. As protein: CASSHLGLPSSYNEQFF.

The J gene is TRBJ1-1, the V gene TRBV30; D is possibly TRBD1 (6 bases). This CDR3 spans 12 amino acids. Germline V gene sequence: CDR1 GTSNPN, CDR2 SVGIG (reference sequence). Trimming pared 3 bases from V and 3 bases from J, leaving 8 bases between. The CDR3 region has the DNA TGTGCCTGGAGACAGGGCTACACTGAAGCTTTCTTT. Encoded protein: CAWRQGYTEAFF.

This clone has ten or more counts. The same CDR3 is also encoded by other DNA sequences in this sample. The CDR3, as DNA: TGTGCCAGCAGCCAAGGAGGGGTGACTAATGAAAAACTGTTTTTT. It codes for CASSQGGVTNEKLFF. The rearrangement links TRBV3-1 (or the pseudogene TRBV3-2) to TRBJ1-4; possible D gene TRBD1, 5 bases. Trimming stripped 1 base from V and 2 bases from J, with 8 bases between. The germline gives CDR1 LGHDT, CDR2 YNNKEL (reference sequence). The CDR3 loop spans 15 amino acids.

The rearrangement links TRBV30 to TRBJ1-3; TRBD1 might be the D (6 bases). The V and J ends lost 3 bases and 2 bases respectively, with 11 bases between them. CDR1 and CDR2 (germline): GTSNPN, SVGIG (reference sequence). The CDR3 loop spans 14 amino acids. The CDR3 DNA follows: TGTGCCTGGAGGGCGGGGGCACCTGGAAACACCATATATTTT. Translated, it gives CAWRAGAPGNTIYF. The whole variable domain, remainder taken from reference TRBV30 and TRBJ1-3, is SQTIHQWPATLVQPVGSPLSLECTVEGTSNPNLYWYRQAAGRGLQLLFYSVGIGQISSEVPQNLSASRPQDRQFILSSKKLLLSDSGFYLCAWRAGAPGNTIYFGEGSWLTVV.

The rearrangement joins TRBV5-4 to TRBJ2-5, with 14 nucleotides matching TRBD2. The germline V gene has CDR1 SGHNT and CDR2 YYREEE (reference sequence). J was trimmed by 5 bases and V by 4 bases; bases with no gene match: 4. CDR3 length: 15 residues. CDR3 coding DNA: TGTGCCAGCAGCCAGAGACTAGCGGGAGGGGAGACCCAGTACTTC. Translating it yields CASSQRLAGGETQYF.

The gene calls are TRBV6-1 and TRBJ2-2; 8 bases agree with TRBD1. V gave up 2 bases and J gave up 6 bases; unmatched junction bases: 8. The germline V gene has CDR1 MNHNS and CDR2 SASEGT. The CDR3 sequence is 16 residues long. The CDR3 sequence: CASSEQGAYLPGELFF. The CDR3 DNA sequence: TGTGCCAGCAGTGAACAGGGGGCCTATCTCCCCGGGGAGCTGTTTTTT.

This chain links TRBV7-8 with TRBJ1-1, with D uncertain. Per germline, CDR1 SGHVS and CDR2 FQNEAQ. Trimming stripped 5 bases from V and 5 bases from J, with 12 bases between. This CDR3 contains 13 residues. CDR3 DNA: TGTGCCAGCAGCCCCGAGGAGGGAACTGAAGCTTTCTTT. Encoded protein: CASSPEEGTEAFF.

The J gene is TRBJ1-4, the V gene TRBV4-1; weak D call: TRBD1 (5 bases). Trimming shortened V by 4 bases and J by 10 bases, and 19 bases separated the two germline ends. Looked up from germline, CDR1 is MGHRA and CDR2 is YSYEKL. The CDR3 runs 15 residues. The CDR3, as DNA: TGCGCCAGCAGCCCCCGGGACGGCACATATGGAAAACTGTTTTTT. It is translated as CASSPRDGTYGKLFF.

The V call is TRBV4-1, the J call TRBJ2-7; perhaps TRBD2 as D (6 bases). CDR1 MGHRA and CDR2 YSYEKL come from the germline V gene. The CDR3 runs to 14 residues. Trimming took 1 base from V and 2 from J, leaving 9 bases between them. CDR3: CASSQGGDPYEQYF. The DNA for the CDR3 is TGCGCCAGCAGCCAAGGGGGGGACCCCTACGAGCAGTACTTC.

The chain couples TRBV30 to TRBJ1-2; no clear D. Germline V gene data show CDR1 as GTSNPN and CDR2 as SVGIG (reference sequence). The CDR3 has 11 residues. Trimming pared 2 bases from V and 8 bases from J, leaving 9 bases between. This CDR3 is CAWSTQLGYTF. CDR3 coding DNA: TGTGCCTGGAGTACCCAGTTAGGCTACACCTTC.

The chain combines TRBV2 with TRBJ1-2; no firm D call. Germline V gene data show CDR1 as SNHLY and CDR2 as FYNNEI. The V end was cut by 5 bases, the J end by 1 base, with 11 bases between. The CDR3 runs to 14 residues. The CDR3 loop reads CASSSTLNNYGYTF. The CDR3 region has the DNA TGTGCCAGCAGTTCCACACTGAATAACTATGGCTACACCTTC.

The chain recombines TRBV5-1 with TRBJ2-7, with 8 bases fitting TRBD1. Germline CDR1 and CDR2: SGHRS and YFSETQ. V lost 4 bases and J lost 3; bases outside the gene matches: 6. The CDR3 covers 14 residues. CDR3 coding DNA: TGCGCCAGCAGCCGCATTACAGGGGGCTACGAGCAGTACTTC. Protein sequence: CASSRITGGYEQYF.

The V gene is TRBV2, the J gene TRBJ2-3; 13 bases line up with TRBD2. V lost 7 bases and J lost 3; bases outside the gene matches: 7. CDR1 is SNHLY, CDR2 FYNNEI, per germline. The CDR3 spans 16 residues. CDR3 amino acids: CASTGTSGMRTDTQYF. CDR3 sequence (DNA): TGTGCCAGCACCGGGACTAGCGGGATGAGGACAGATACGCAGTATTTT. The complete variable domain, with remaining parts taken from reference TRBV2 and TRBJ2-3, reads EPEVTQTPSHQVTQMGQEVILRCVPISNHLYFYWYRQILGQKVEFLVSFYNNEISEKSEIFDDQFSVERPDGSNFTLKIRSTKLEDSAMYFCASTGTSGMRTDTQYFGPGTRLTVL.

The chain carries TRBV29-1 and TRBJ2-7; D may match TRBD1 or TRBD2 (5 bases each). Trimming left V 7 bases short and J 0 bases short, with 13 bases between. The CDR3 covers 13 residues. Per the germline V gene, CDR1 is SQVTM and CDR2 is ANQGSEA. The CDR3 DNA follows: TGCAGCGCAGGGAGAGCGAGCTCCTACGAGCAGTACTTC. Translating it yields CSAGRASSYEQYF.

This sequence joins TRBV19 and TRBJ2-1; no clear D. The V and J ends lost 2 bases and 4 bases respectively, with 9 bases between them. Per the germline V gene, CDR1 is LNHDA and CDR2 is SQIVND (reference sequence). The CDR3 extends over 14 amino acids. For the CDR3, the DNA is TGTGCCAGTAGTATATCCAGGTGGTACAATGAGCAGTTCTTC. Protein product: CASSISRWYNEQFF.

This clone was picked up a small number of times. This chain joins TRBV7-9 and TRBJ2-7; D ambiguous. V gave up 5 bases and J gave up 4 bases, with 6 bases separating them. Per germline, CDR1 SEHNR and CDR2 FQNEAQ (reference sequence). The CDR3 runs 11 residues. In DNA, the CDR3 is TGTGCCAGCAGCCAAGCTTACGAGCAGTACTTC. This translates into CASSQAYEQYF.

This chain joins TRBV5-1 and TRBJ1-1; TRBD1 might be the D (5 bases). Germline values: CDR1 SGHRS, CDR2 YFSETQ. V was shortened by 4 bases and J by 0 bases, with 19 bases between the two germline ends. This CDR3 spans 17 amino acids. The CDR3 here is CASSPRISGTMNTEAFF. For the CDR3, the DNA is TGCGCCAGCAGCCCAAGGATATCGGGGACCATGAACACTGAAGCTTTCTTT.

The chain has TRBV4-2 and TRBJ1-6; a weak D match, TRBD1 (6 bases). CDR3 length equals 13 residues. V was pared by 5 bases and J by 7 bases, with 9 bases between. Germline lookup yields CDR1 LGHNA and CDR2 YNFKEQ. The CDR3 region is CASSEQGNSPLHF. The CDR3 nucleotides read TGTGCCAGCAGCGAACAGGGAAATTCACCCCTCCACTTT.

J is TRBJ1-6 and V is TRBV5-8; weak D call: TRBD1 (5 bases). The CDR3 sequence is 14 residues long. Between the trimmed V and J ends, which lost 0 bases and 6 bases, there was a span of 7 bases. CDR1 SGHTS and CDR2 YDEGEE come from the germline V gene. In DNA form, the CDR3 reads TGTGCCAGCAGCTTGGGACAGCTTAATTCACCCCTCCACTTT. The encoded protein is CASSLGQLNSPLHF.

The chain is built from TRBV7-2 and TRBJ2-1; D is perhaps TRBD2 (5 bases). V dropped 8 bases and J dropped 0 bases, with 8 bases sitting between them. CDR1 is SGHTA and CDR2 is FQGNSA in the germline V gene. The CDR3 runs to 13 residues. DNA for the CDR3: TGTGCCAGCTGTCGGGACTCCTACAATGAGCAGTTCTTC. The encoded protein is CASCRDSYNEQFF.

This chain links TRBV7-2 with TRBJ1-2; no clear D gene. Germline V lookup: CDR1 SGHTA, CDR2 FQGNSA. This CDR3 comprises 18 residues. Trimming shortened V by 2 bases and J by 4 bases, and 23 bases separated the two germline ends. The CDR3: CASSLIGGSEYLGYGYTF. CDR3 in DNA: TGTGCCAGCAGCTTAATAGGTGGATCGGAGTATCTCGGCTATGGCTACACCTTC.

The chain carries TRBV15 and TRBJ1-2; D not certain. The CDR3 has 14 amino acids. V was pared by 1 base and J by 4 bases, with 10 bases between. Germline loops: CDR1 LNHNV, CDR2 YYDKDF (reference sequence). The CDR3 DNA sequence: TGTGCCACCAGCAGAGCAAGGACGGCCTATGGCTACACCTTC. It codes for CATSRARTAYGYTF.

This clone appeared a single time. The J gene is TRBJ1-2, the V gene TRBV9; D call uncertain. The ends were cut back, 4 bases at V and 0 bases at J, with 22 bases in the middle. The germline gives CDR1 SGDLS, CDR2 YYNGEE. The CDR3 consists of 18 residues. CDR3 sequence reads: CASSFGSATALANYGYTF. The DNA of the CDR3 is TGTGCCAGCAGCTTCGGTTCGGCGACCGCCTTAGCTAACTATGGCTACACCTTC.

J is TRBJ2-1 and V is TRBV19; D perhaps matches TRBD1 (7 bases). This CDR3 is built from 16 residues. Germline V CDR1 and CDR2: LNHDA, SQIVND (reference sequence). The V and J ends lost 6 bases and 0 bases respectively, with 15 bases between them. The CDR3 sequence is CASRGGQALSYNEQFF. CDR3 nucleotide sequence: TGTGCCAGTAGGGGAGGACAGGCCCTCTCCTACAATGAGCAGTTCTTC.

The chain recombines TRBV11-2 with TRBJ1-6; TRBD1 aligns across 8 bases. The CDR3 totals 15 residues. Germline V gene sequence: CDR1 SGHAT, CDR2 FQNNGV. With 5 bases clipped from V and 5 bases from J, the junction kept 5 bases outside the gene matches. The CDR3 reads CASSLDRAHNSPLHF. The CDR3 DNA reads TGTGCCAGCAGCCTGGACAGGGCGCATAATTCACCCCTCCACTTT.

The V call is TRBV7-9, the J call TRBJ1-4, with D possibly matching TRBD1 (5 bases). CDR1 is SEHNR, CDR2 FQNEAQ, per germline (reference sequence). There are 14 residues in the CDR3. The V and J ends lost 4 bases and 9 bases respectively, with 15 bases between them. CDR3 loop: CASSWDGSGQKLFF. In DNA, the CDR3 is TGTGCCAGCAGCTGGGACGGCTCGGGCCAAAAACTGTTTTTT.